This TCR beta chain was sequenced in a study of vaccination and CD4 T cells after COVID-19. CDR3 length: 14 residues. V was shortened by 1 base and J by 5 bases, with 11 bases between the two germline ends. CDR1 is SEHNR, CDR2 FQNEAQ, per germline (reference sequence). The sample's treatment: roughly ten-day PBMC culture with coronavirus spike peptide pools or control peptides (ViraFEST assay). Study-level points and caveats: From about 20 to 38, the median of SARS-CoV-2-reactive clonotypes rose without reaching significance.

This clonotype was detected a few times. What it recognizes is unknown. Cultured CD4+ T cells had their DNA profiled by the Oncomine TCR Beta short-read assay. The source of extracted genomic DNA was cultured CD4+ T cells. TCRdb recomputed calls from the PCR reads with MiXCR, one row per CDR3 protein. In the table there are about 20,000 distinct CDR3 sequences, more than 45% of which are singletons. Here the sequenced sample was CD4+ T cells from blood, cultured in vitro, taken after SARS-CoV-2 vaccination. The chain carries TRBV7-9 and TRBJ1-1, with a possible D match to TRBD1 (5 bases). This sequence originates from a human donor who had recovered from COVID-19. CDR3 bases: TGTGCCAGCAGCTTAGAAGTCAGGGAAACTGAAGCTTTCTTT. As protein: CASSLEVRETEAFF.